The next 22 T cell receptor beta chains were all read from a single sample in a study of cytomegalovirus exposure and HLA in healthy donors (dated by TCRdb to about 2017). The library was built by means of the immunoSEQ multiplex PCR assay. For the multiplex PCR, a mixture combining 60 forward primers for TCR Vbeta segments and 13 reverse primers for TCR Jbeta segments was used. As stored in TCRdb, this immuneACCESS dataset retains in-frame rearrangements with V and J assigned. A fraction of the clones does not appear; measured against another copy, unresolved V genes explain less than half of the discrepancy, and the remainder lacks a known reason. Recorded for this sample are roughly 98,000 clones; around 77% of them occurred a single time. Roughly 3% of the sample belongs to the ten largest clones. Input material: PBMCs. These receptors all stem from a man aged 40-50 years in good health and CMV-seronegative.

There are a few counts of this clone. The gene calls are TRBV5-1 and TRBJ2-1, with 12 bases aligning to TRBD2. The CDR3 length is 14 residues. The J segment lost 13 bases and the V segment lost 5 bases, leaving 10 bases of the junction unmatched. Germline V lookup: CDR1 SGHRS, CDR2 YFSETQ. The CDR3 nucleotides read TGCGCCAGCAGTCCTAGCGGGAGGGACCCCGGTCAGTTCTTC. Its translation: CASSPSGRDPGQFF.

The CDR3 DNA sequence: TGTGCCAGCAGCTTACTGCGAGGGGGCTGGTCGGGAGAGCAGTACTTC. Protein: CASSLLRGGWSGEQYF. This chain links TRBV7-9 with TRBJ2-7, with 7 bases lining up with TRBD1. CDR1 and CDR2 (germline): SEHNR, FQNEAQ (reference sequence). J gave up 7 bases and V 2 bases, and 14 bases lay outside the gene matches. There are 16 residues in the CDR3.

This clone was observed at least ten times. The J gene is TRBJ1-4, the V gene TRBV6-6; D gene ambiguous. The CDR3 runs to 13 residues. Per the germline V gene, CDR1 is MNHNY and CDR2 is SVGAGI (reference sequence). Trimming cost V 5 bases and J 5 bases, with 9 bases left between them. Here the CDR3 reads CASSQNKNEKLFF. DNA for the CDR3: TGTGCCAGCAGTCAGAACAAGAATGAAAAACTGTTTTTT.

V is TRBV7-9 and J is TRBJ2-1, with D hard to call. This CDR3 is 14 amino acids long. Trimming took 1 base from V and 1 from J, leaving 5 bases between them. Germline CDR1 SEHNR, CDR2 FQNEAQ (reference sequence). Here the CDR3 DNA reads TGTGCCAGCAGCTTAGGACAATCCTACAATGAGCAGTTCTTC. Translated, it gives CASSLGQSYNEQFF.

The rearrangement joins TRBV18 to TRBJ2-5; 9 bases line up with TRBD1. V was pared by 1 base and J by 2 bases, with 8 bases of the junction left unmatched. This CDR3 contains 17 residues. Germline V lookup: CDR1 KGHSH, CDR2 LQKENI. CDR3 in DNA: TGTGCCAGCTCACCACTCCCGGGGACAGGGAAACAAGAGACCCAGTACTTC. It yields the protein CASSPLPGTGKQETQYF.

This sequence joins TRBV6-5 and TRBJ2-1; D gene ambiguous. V dropped 6 bases and J dropped 0 bases, with 9 bases sitting between them. The CDR3 spans 14 residues. Germline loops: CDR1 MNHEY, CDR2 SVGAGI. CDR3: CASRMSSSYNEQFF. CDR3 nucleotide sequence: TGTGCCAGCAGAATGAGTAGCTCCTACAATGAGCAGTTCTTC.

This chain connects TRBV18 to TRBJ2-1, with 10 positions matching TRBD2. Germline V CDR1 and CDR2: KGHSH, LQKENI. V was clipped by 2 bases and J by 9 bases; unmatched bases: 10. This CDR3 is 16 amino acids long. The CDR3 is CASSPNRGLAGAEQFF. Here the CDR3 DNA reads TGTGCCAGCTCACCAAATAGAGGGCTAGCGGGAGCTGAGCAGTTCTTC.

This rearrangement joins TRBV6-1 to TRBJ1-2, with a weak D call TRBD1 (6 bases). Germline CDR1 and CDR2: MNHNS and SASEGT. V dropped 4 bases and J dropped 4 bases, with 7 bases sitting between them. The CDR3 sequence is 12 residues long. The CDR3 nucleotides read TGTGCCAGCAGTGGGACAGCCTATGGCTACACCTTC. Translation gives CASSGTAYGYTF.

V and J are TRBV7-9 and TRBJ1-5; D unresolved. CDR3 length equals 16 residues. CDR1 is SEHNR, CDR2 FQNEAQ, per germline (reference sequence). Trimming cost V 1 base and J 0 bases, with 10 bases left between them. CDR3 protein: CASSLERSSSNQPQHF. CDR3 sequence (DNA): TGTGCCAGCAGCTTAGAACGAAGTAGTAGCAATCAGCCCCAGCATTTT.

The chain combines TRBV9 with TRBJ1-1, with D possibly being TRBD1 (6 bases). This CDR3 has 13 residues. The germline V gene has CDR1 SGDLS and CDR2 YYNGEE. Trimming left V 0 bases short and J 3 bases short, with 6 bases between. This CDR3 reads CASSVEGDTEAFF. CDR3 sequence (DNA): TGTGCCAGCAGCGTAGAGGGGGACACTGAAGCTTTCTTT.

The genes are TRBV2 and TRBJ2-7; possible D gene TRBD2, 5 bases. This CDR3 has 12 amino acids. V gave up 8 bases and J gave up 11 bases, with 19 bases separating them. CDR1 is SNHLY and CDR2 is FYNNEI in the germline V gene. In DNA, the CDR3 is TGTGCCAGCCAGAGCGGAGAGAGTCCCAAGTACTTC. Protein sequence: CASQSGESPKYF.

CDR3 DNA: TGTGCCAGCAGCCCCCTGCGGGGGAGCACAGATACGCAGTATTTT. Translation: CASSPLRGSTDTQYF. The V gene is TRBV11-2, the J gene TRBJ2-3; TRBD2 aligns across 7 bases. Germline CDR1 is SGHAT and CDR2 is FQNNGV. The CDR3 is 15 residues long. With 5 bases clipped from V and 0 bases from J, the junction kept 5 bases outside the gene matches.

V and J are TRBV9 and TRBJ1-1; tentatively, D is TRBD1 (5 bases). The germline gives CDR1 SGDLS, CDR2 YYNGEE. CDR3 length equals 14 residues. V lost 1 base, J lost 1 base, and 8 bases lay in between. CDR3 nucleotides: TGTGCCAGCAGCGTATTAACAGGGAACACTGAAGCTTTCTTT. It specifies CASSVLTGNTEAFF.

The chain combines TRBV7-6 with TRBJ2-5; 7 bases align to TRBD2. Germline V gene lookup returns CDR1 SGHVS and CDR2 FNYEAQ. Trimming removed 5 bases from V and 1 base from J; junction bases left unmatched: 7. There are 15 residues in the CDR3. The CDR3 spells CASSSGDRTQETQYF. The CDR3 DNA reads as TGTGCCAGCAGCAGCGGGGACCGCACCCAAGAGACCCAGTACTTC.

This clone is termed medium-sized (0.01 to 0.1%). The chain carries TRBV10-3 and TRBJ1-2; unclear D gene. The V and J ends lost 4 bases and 1 base respectively, with 13 bases between them. CDR1 is ENHRY and CDR2 is SYGVKD in the germline V gene. The CDR3 has 15 amino acids. The CDR3 reads CAISGWTEDNYGYTF. CDR3 coding DNA: TGTGCCATCAGTGGATGGACGGAGGATAACTATGGCTACACCTTC.

The rearrangement joins TRBV6-5 to TRBJ1-5; D gene ambiguous. Trimming left V 4 bases short and J 0 bases short, with 7 bases between. Germline values: CDR1 MNHEY, CDR2 SVGAGI. The CDR3 loop spans 14 amino acids. CDR3 DNA sequence: TGTGCCAGCAGTTTCGGAGATAGCAATCAGCCCCAGCATTTT. It yields the protein CASSFGDSNQPQHF.

The chain links TRBV27 to TRBJ2-7; 10 bases agree with TRBD1. V trimming: 7 bases; J trimming: 3 bases; junction bases outside the gene matches: 6. This CDR3 has 14 amino acids. The germline CDR1 and CDR2 sequences are MNHEY and SMNVEV (reference sequence). The CDR3 spells CASTTGGWSYEQYF. The CDR3 bases are TGTGCCAGCACGACAGGGGGCTGGAGCTACGAGCAGTACTTC.

This rearrangement joins TRBV18 to TRBJ1-1, with D perhaps TRBD1 (6 bases). CDR3 size: 13 residues. CDR1 is KGHSH, CDR2 LQKENI, per germline. V was pared by 6 bases and J by 6 bases, with 14 bases between. Here the CDR3 reads CASSRGAGAEAFF. CDR3 nucleotide sequence: TGTGCCAGCTCCCGGGGGGCAGGCGCTGAAGCTTTCTTT.

DNA of the CDR3: TGTGCCAGTAGTGTTCGACTCGGCGGCTACACCTTC. This gives the protein CASSVRLGGYTF. The V and J genes are TRBV19 and TRBJ1-2; D remains ambiguous. The CDR3 contains 12 residues. Trimming shortened V by 5 bases and J by 8 bases, and 12 bases separated the two germline ends. Germline-derived CDR1 and CDR2 are LNHDA and SQIVND (reference sequence). Filled out from reference TRBV19 and TRBJ1-2, the complete variable domain reads DGGITQSPKYLFRKEGQNVTLSCEQNLNHDAMYWYRQDPGQGLRLIYYSQIVNDFQKGDIAEGYSVSREKKESFPLTVTSAQKNPTAFYLCASSVRLGGYTFGSGTRLTVV.

V is TRBV4-1 and J is TRBJ1-2; possibly TRBD1 for D (5 bases). The CDR3 has 15 residues. The V gene's germline CDR1 is MGHRA and CDR2 YSYEKL. The germline V and J ends were trimmed by 1 base and 1 base, with 10 bases remaining between them. This CDR3 reads CASSQAGGLNYGYTF. The CDR3, as DNA: TGCGCCAGCAGCCAAGCCGGGGGTCTTAACTATGGCTACACCTTC.

This chain links TRBV19 with TRBJ2-1; possible D gene TRBD1, 6 bases. Germline V gene lookup returns CDR1 LNHDA and CDR2 SQIVND (reference sequence). V lost 6 bases to trimming and J lost 9 bases, with 18 bases between them. The CDR3 consists of 14 residues. The DNA for the CDR3 is TGTGCCAGTAGGACAGGAGGATCCTATCTTGAGCAGTTCTTC. This sequence encodes CASRTGGSYLEQFF.

V usage is TRBV19 and J usage is TRBJ1-5, with TRBD1 identical over 8 bases. The CDR3 is 14 amino acids. Germline lookup yields CDR1 LNHDA and CDR2 SQIVND (reference sequence). V lost 3 bases, J lost 5 bases, and 3 bases stayed unmatched. The CDR3 protein is CASSMDRDDQPQHF. The CDR3 coding sequence is TGTGCCAGTAGTATGGACAGGGATGATCAGCCCCAGCATTTT.